This is a list of T cell receptor beta chains from one sample in a study of T cells after yellow fever vaccination. Each CDR3 protein is one row after TCRdb ran MiXCR on the 5' RACE reads. Counted here are roughly 330,000 distinct CDR3 sequences, about 6.6% occurring once; the ten biggest clones make up over 15%. Source: PBMCs, taken about 49 days after the first yellow fever vaccination. The receptors were sampled from a man aged 18 to 30 who received the YFV17D yellow fever vaccine. Each CDR3 is given with its conserved first and last residue. The order of the fields is D gene, J gene, clone size, V gene, CDR3 DNA, CDR3 protein. D genes are given only for firm matches. A row's size may be missing; if present it is once, few, many or a size class.

>-|TRBJ2-1|few|TRBV9
TGTGCCAGCGCCGTCCGGGACATGCGAAATGAGCAGTTCTTC
CASAVRDMRNEQFF
>-|TRBJ2-5|few|TRBV7-8
TGTGCCAGCAGCCGAATGAGTCCTGAAGAGACCCAGTACTTC
CASSRMSPEETQYF
>-|TRBJ2-1|few|TRBV7-2
TGTGCCAGCAGCCGCGAGGGGGGCCCTTACAATGAGCAGTTCTTC
CASSREGGPYNEQFF
>-|TRBJ2-1|many|TRBV7-9
TGTGCCAGCAGCCAGACAGGTACTCGGGGCAATGAGCAGTTCTTC
CASSQTGTRGNEQFF
>-|TRBJ2-3|few|TRBV6-2/TRBV6-3
TGTGCCAGCAGTTACGGGGGAATTGGAGTCCCAGATACGCAGTATTTT
CASSYGGIGVPDTQYF
>-|TRBJ1-5|many|TRBV12-3/TRBV12-4
TGTGCCAGCAGTCTACAGTGGGGTAATCAGCCCCAGCATTTT
CASSLQWGNQPQHF
>TRBD1|TRBJ2-5|-|TRBV4-1
TGCGCCAGCAGCCAACCGGGACAGTTCGATCAGTACTTC
CASSQPGQFDQYF
>-|TRBJ2-7|-|TRBV14
TGTGCCAGCAGCCAAGAACAGGGAACCTACGAGCAGCACTTC
CASSQEQGTYEQHF
>-|TRBJ1-2|many|TRBV7-3
TGTGCCAGCAGCTTAGAAAGGTCTAATGGCTACACCTTC
CASSLERSNGYTF
>-|TRBJ1-3|few|TRBV28
TGTGCCAGCAGTTTATTGGTCTCTGGAAACACCATATATTTT
CASSLLVSGNTIYF
>TRBD2|TRBJ2-3|-|TRBV20-1
TGCAGTGCCCCCCCGGGAGGGGGACTCACAGATACGCAGTATTTT
CSAPPGGGLTDTQYF
>TRBD2|TRBJ2-3|-|TRBV5-5
TGTGCCAGCAGCTTCTTCTCTAGCGGGGGCACAGATACGCAGTATTTT
CASSFFSSGGTDTQYF
>-|TRBJ2-7|-|TRBV12-3/TRBV12-4
TGTGCCAGCAGTTTTAGTACGCCTTACGAGCAGTACTTC
CASSFSTPYEQYF
>-|TRBJ2-1|many|TRBV20-1
TGCAGTGGAAAACGGGGGAATGAGCAGTTCTTC
CSGKRGNEQFF
>-|TRBJ2-2|few|TRBV19
TGTGCCAGTAGTTTTCCGGGGGAGCACACCGGGGAGCTGTTTTTT
CASSFPGEHTGELFF
>-|TRBJ2-3|-|TRBV5-1
TGCGCCAGCAGCTTGGTAGTGGTACAGAGCACAGATACGCAGTATTTT
CASSLVVVQSTDTQYF
>TRBD2|TRBJ2-2|-|TRBV5-5
TGTGCCAGCAGCTTGAGAGCGGGGTACACCGGGGAGCTGTTTTTT
CASSLRAGYTGELFF
>-|TRBJ1-4|few|TRBV7-6
TGTGCCAGCACCCAGGACCCAACTAATGAAAAACTGTTTTTT
CASTQDPTNEKLFF
>-|TRBJ2-1|-|TRBV5-6
TGTGCCAGCAGCTCAAGGGCGAGGGGGGGAAATGAGCAGTTCTTC
CASSSRARGGNEQFF
>TRBD2|TRBJ2-7|many|TRBV7-2
TGTGCCAGCACCGGACTAGCGAGGGGGGAGCAGTACTTC
CASTGLARGEQYF
>-|TRBJ2-1|-|TRBV5-1
TGCGCCAGCAGCCCTTCTAGCCCCGGCTCCTACAATGAGCAGTTCTTC
CASSPSSPGSYNEQFF
>-|TRBJ2-2|few|TRBV9
TGTGCCAGCAGCGTAGGAGGACTGATGTCCGGGGAGCTGTTTTTT
CASSVGGLMSGELFF
>-|TRBJ1-5|few|TRBV18
TGTGCCAGCTCACTCTTCGACAGCGCGGGGGATCAGCCCCAGCATTTT
CASSLFDSAGDQPQHF
>-|TRBJ2-3|few|TRBV29-1
TGCAGCGCACGGACACTTTGGAGCACAGATACGCAGTATTTT
CSARTLWSTDTQYF
>-|TRBJ2-1|few|TRBV29-1
TGCAGCGTTGAAGGGCGGGGAACCTACAATGAGCAGTTCTTC
CSVEGRGTYNEQFF
>-|TRBJ1-6|few|TRBV6-4
TGTGCCAGCAGTGACCGTTTCGAGAAGTACGAGGCCGGGGAATCACCCCTCCACTTT
CASSDRFEKYEAGESPLHF
>-|TRBJ2-5|many|TRBV5-1
TGCGCCAGCCGTACTAGCCCGGGGGAGACCCAGTACTTC
CASRTSPGETQYF
>-|TRBJ1-1|few|TRBV5-1
TGCGCCAGCAGGACCCCCGGGACACTTATGAACACTGAAGCTTTCTTT
CASRTPGTLMNTEAFF
>-|TRBJ1-1|many|TRBV9
TGTGCCAGCAGCGTAGTCGGGCAAAACACTGAAGCTTTCTTT
CASSVVGQNTEAFF
>TRBD1|TRBJ1-2|few|TRBV4-3
TGCGCCAGCAGCCAAGATCGCACCACAGGGGTAAACTATGGCTACACCTTC
CASSQDRTTGVNYGYTF
>-|TRBJ1-1|few|TRBV12-3/TRBV12-4
TGTGCCAGCAGCATCGCGGGGGGGGCCTTTGTGGCTTTCTTT
CASSIAGGAFVAFF
>-|TRBJ1-3|-|TRBV7-9
TGTGCCAGCAGCTTAGTGGCGGGGCTCGGAAACACCATATATTTT
CASSLVAGLGNTIYF
>-|TRBJ2-5|-|TRBV20-1
TGCAGTGCTAGAGACTCGACCACTTCCAAAGAGACCCAGTACTTC
CSARDSTTSKETQYF
>-|TRBJ2-6|-|TRBV4-1
TGCGCCAGCAGCTACCACAGGGCAAGGGAACCTGGGGCCAACGTCCTGACTTTC
CASSYHRAREPGANVLTF
>TRBD1|TRBJ1-1|many|TRBV6-5
TGTGCCAGCAGTTACACCGGACAGGGGAACACTGAAGCTTTCTTT
CASSYTGQGNTEAFF
>-|TRBJ2-5|-|TRBV15
TGTGCCACCAGCAGAGATTTGGCTACAGAGACCCAGTACTTC
CATSRDLATETQYF
>TRBD1|TRBJ1-1|few|TRBV5-5
TGTGCCAGCAGCTTCGTCGCCGGACAGGGGCTATCAGAAGCTTTCTTT
CASSFVAGQGLSEAFF
>-|TRBJ2-3|-|TRBV4-3
TGCGCCAGCAGCCCCGGGACCCCGAACGCAGATACGCAGTATTTT
CASSPGTPNADTQYF
>-|TRBJ1-1|-|TRBV18
TGTGCCAGCTCACCACTGACAACTGAAGCTTTCTTT
CASSPLTTEAFF
>TRBD2|TRBJ2-3|-|TRBV19
TGTGCCAGTAGACATCTAGCGGGGGCTAGCACAGATACGCAGTATTTT
CASRHLAGASTDTQYF
>-|TRBJ2-3|-|TRBV7-9
TGTGCCAGCAGCCCCTCGGGGGTTGGGCAGTATTTT
CASSPSGVGQYF
>TRBD2|TRBJ2-1|-|TRBV5-5
TGTGCCAGCAGCTACGGACTAGCGGGGGCGACAACCAATGAGCAGTTCTTC
CASSYGLAGATTNEQFF
>-|TRBJ2-7|many|TRBV3-1
TGTGCCAGCAGCCATCTATTAGGCCACGAGCAGTACTTC
CASSHLLGHEQYF
>-|TRBJ2-5|few|TRBV29-1
TGCAGCGGGACGGAACAAGAGACCCAGTACTTC
CSGTEQETQYF
>-|TRBJ1-5|many|TRBV10-3
TGTGCCATCAGTGGCGGGGGGTCTGAGTATCAGCCCCAGCATTTT
CAISGGGSEYQPQHF
>TRBD2|TRBJ2-3|many|TRBV7-2
TGTGCCAGCAGCTTACTAGCGGGGGGACCCACAGATACGCAGTATTTT
CASSLLAGGPTDTQYF
>-|TRBJ2-2|few|TRBV7-8
TGTGCCAGCAGCTTAGTGCGGGACGGAAACACCGGGGAGCTGTTTTTT
CASSLVRDGNTGELFF
>-|TRBJ2-1|-|TRBV20-1
TGCAGTGCTACCCGGACAGACTACAATGAGCAGTTCTTC
CSATRTDYNEQFF